Reported below is one T cell receptor beta chain. What antigen it recognizes has not been identified. No much larger clonotype is one base removed from it; base qualities were not supplied. TCRbeta CDR3 regions were amplified from genomic DNA by means of the immunoSEQ Assay, a bias-controlled multiplex PCR. Concerning the study's data processing: The number of nucleated cells in each sample was estimated by amplification of reference gene primers within the assay. To quantify the absolute abundance of each unique TCRbeta CDR3 rearrangement, sequence reads were collapsed and filtered. For each sample, productive Simpson clonality was calculated by taking the square root of Simpson's diversity index across productive rearrangements. In its TCRdb copy, this immuneACCESS table keeps in-frame sequences only and misses some clones. Where compared with another copy, unresolved V genes explain less than half of these, and the others have no known cause. The V and J calls and clone size come from that table; D and trimming were worked out from the DNA. The sample contains about 160,000 clones, 70% to 90% of them found a single time. The leading ten clones occupy 0.8% to 1.2% of the sample.

This entry is derived from a study of blood T cell repertoires in COVID-19 (dated by TCRdb to about 2020). About the study as a whole: Collaborator samples came from the United States, Italy and Spain and covered acute and convalescent phases of COVID-19. The dataset comprised deeply sampled blood TCRbeta repertoires from subjects exposed to, actively infected with, or recovered from COVID-19. Sample metadata almost always included a de-identified subject ID, COVID-19 status, age in years and sex. Where available, HLA class I and class II types were obtained from metadata supplied by the sample provider rather than from assay-based typing. The repertoires were released in a freely available public database meant as a resource for research on the immune response to SARS-CoV-2. The samples were drawn from the first 160 participants of the ongoing ImmuneRACE study and from 1,254 subjects provided by 6 global collaborators. The prospective study material was composed of cDNA or gDNA derived from T cells, B-cell-depleted T cells, or PBMCs.

At the junction V is shortened by 0 bases and J by 3 bases; bases outside the gene matches: 2. Its CDR3 holds 16 amino acids, cysteine through phenylalanine. The kept DNA is CDR3 alone, 48 bases in frame from the first base. The germline V gene encodes CDR1 MGHRA and CDR2 YSYEKL. The paper as a whole reports these results and caveats: Clinical and demographic metadata were provided uncurated, with the amount varying by source and participant.

The collaborating institutions used their own protocols to collect whole blood in K2EDTA tubes. Collaborator samples were shipped for TCRbeta analysis as frozen whole blood, isolated PBMCs, or DNA extracted from either sample type. This receptor was obtained from a man aged 40-49 years with acute or convalescent COVID-19. Recombination connected TRBV4-1 to TRBJ2-3; 11 central bases correspond to TRBD2. Sequencing input: peripheral blood. This receptor has the CDR3 CASSQDSGGVTDTQYF. In nucleotide form, the sequence is TGCGCCAGCAGCCAAGATAGCGGGGGGGTTACAGATACGCAGTATTTT.